The 11 T cell receptor beta chains below were found in one sample sequenced in a study of identical twins. TCRdb re-analysed the 5' RACE reads in MiXCR, keeping a single row per CDR3 protein. The data hold some 690,000 distinct CDR3 sequences, with 21% observed a single time. These sequences were also reported in another study, on T cells expressing NK-cell markers.

The material sequenced was PBMCs. The receptors originated from a young woman in good health.

This clonotype was found many times. The V call is TRBV7-9, the J call TRBJ2-5; D is unresolved. This CDR3 contains 13 residues. Trimming took 5 bases from V and 1 from J, leaving 8 bases between them. CDR1 is SEHNR and CDR2 is FQNEAQ in the germline V gene (reference sequence). CDR3 DNA sequence: TGTGCCAGCAGCCCAAATGGCCAAGAGACCCAGTACTTC. Translated: CASSPNGQETQYF.

The chain joins TRBV29-1 to TRBJ2-7; TRBD1 agrees at 7 bases. The CDR3 covers 12 residues. V trimming: 4 bases; J trimming: 2 bases; junction bases outside the gene matches: 2. The V gene's germline CDR1 is SQVTM and CDR2 ANQGSEA. The CDR3 is CSVVGGAYEQYF. CDR3 DNA sequence: TGCAGCGTTGTAGGGGGCGCCTACGAGCAGTACTTC.

The chain is built from TRBV15 and TRBJ2-5; D might be TRBD1 (6 bases). The CDR3 has 15 amino acids. CDR1 is LNHNV and CDR2 is YYDKDF in the germline V gene (reference sequence). V gave up 1 base and J gave up 5 bases, with 14 bases separating them. The CDR3 bases are TGTGCCACCAGCAGAGTAGGACAGTTCGGGGAGACCCAGTACTTC. Translated, it gives CATSRVGQFGETQYF.

Only a few counts were recorded for this clonotype. This chain joins TRBV15 and TRBJ2-1, with D uncertain. V was pared by 1 base and J by 2 bases, with 12 bases between. Germline CDR1 is LNHNV and CDR2 is YYDKDF (reference sequence). The CDR3 extends over 16 amino acids. The CDR3 here is CATSRGLAVPYNEQFF. The CDR3 DNA is TGTGCCACCAGCAGAGGACTCGCAGTTCCCTACAATGAGCAGTTCTTC.

This clonotype was observed a few times. The rearrangement links TRBV9 to TRBJ2-7; 7 nucleotides agree with TRBD1. The CDR3 sequence is 15 residues long. J lost 3 bases, V lost 4 bases, and 10 bases had no gene match. In germline, CDR1 is SGDLS, CDR2 YYNGEE. CDR3 coding DNA: TGTGCCAGCAGCCTCGGACAGGCGAACGTCTACGAGCAGTACTTC. Translating it yields CASSLGQANVYEQYF.

This clonotype showed up many times. The rearrangement links TRBV15 to TRBJ2-7, with 9 bases that match TRBD1. In germline, CDR1 is LNHNV, CDR2 YYDKDF (reference sequence). The junction had 5 bases not matched to a gene; V was cut back by 3 bases and J by 2 bases. This CDR3 region has 15 residues. This CDR3 reads CATSSGDRVAYEQYF. CDR3 nucleotides: TGTGCCACCAGCAGTGGGGACAGGGTGGCCTACGAGCAGTACTTC.

This clonotype was detected only a few times. V gene TRBV5-1 combines with J gene TRBJ2-3; no clear D. Germline V CDR1 and CDR2: SGHRS, YFSETQ. V lost 2 bases and J lost 0, with 10 bases in between. The CDR3 length is 15 residues. CDR3: CASSLNVASTDTQYF. CDR3 bases: TGCGCCAGCAGCTTAAACGTTGCTAGCACAGATACGCAGTATTTT.

This clonotype was recorded many times. The rearrangement joins TRBV9 to TRBJ2-5; D possibly matches TRBD1 or TRBD2 (5 bases each). Trimming stripped 8 bases from V and 2 bases from J, with 10 bases between. The germline gives CDR1 SGDLS, CDR2 YYNGEE. CDR3 size: 12 residues. The CDR3 DNA sequence: TGTGCCAGTTCCGGGACGCAAGAGACCCAGTACTTC. This sequence encodes CASSGTQETQYF.

In its sample, this clonotype was seen a few times. The rearrangement joins TRBV7-9 to TRBJ2-7; weak D call: TRBD2 (5 bases). Germline V gene lookup returns CDR1 SEHNR and CDR2 FQNEAQ (reference sequence). Trimming pared 1 base from V and 0 bases from J, leaving 13 bases between. The CDR3 runs to 16 residues. The CDR3 DNA reads TGTGCCAGCAGCTTAGGGAGCGGCGTAACCTCCTACGAGCAGTACTTC. Protein sequence: CASSLGSGVTSYEQYF.

This clonotype was counted only a few times. V and J are TRBV15 and TRBJ1-4; D is ambiguous. This CDR3 has 15 amino acids. Germline values: CDR1 LNHNV, CDR2 YYDKDF (reference sequence). The V end lost 2 bases, the J end lost 4 bases, and 11 bases lay between the germline ends. The CDR3 loop reads CATSRTHSFNEKLFF. CDR3 DNA sequence: TGTGCCACCAGCAGAACACACAGTTTTAATGAAAAACTGTTTTTT.

This clonotype was counted between two and nine times. The chain couples TRBV12-3 or TRBV12-4 to TRBJ2-2; D not resolved. V was pared by 3 bases and J by 13 bases, with 12 bases between. There are 12 residues in the CDR3. In DNA form, the CDR3 reads TGTGCCAGCAGTTTCGAGCTGCGGACGCTGTTTTTT. Residues: CASSFELRTLFF.